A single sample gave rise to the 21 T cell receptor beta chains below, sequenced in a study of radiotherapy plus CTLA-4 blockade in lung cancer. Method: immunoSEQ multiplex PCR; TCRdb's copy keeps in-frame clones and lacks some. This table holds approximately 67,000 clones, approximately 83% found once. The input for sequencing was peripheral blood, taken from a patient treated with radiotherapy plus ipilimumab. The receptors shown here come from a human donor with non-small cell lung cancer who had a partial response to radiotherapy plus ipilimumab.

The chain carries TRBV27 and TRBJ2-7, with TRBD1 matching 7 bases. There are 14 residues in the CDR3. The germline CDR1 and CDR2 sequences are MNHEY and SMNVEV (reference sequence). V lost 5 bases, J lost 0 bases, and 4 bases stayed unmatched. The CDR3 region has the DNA TGTGCCAGCAGTCCCCGGGACAGCTCCTACGAGCAGTACTTC. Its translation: CASSPRDSSYEQYF.

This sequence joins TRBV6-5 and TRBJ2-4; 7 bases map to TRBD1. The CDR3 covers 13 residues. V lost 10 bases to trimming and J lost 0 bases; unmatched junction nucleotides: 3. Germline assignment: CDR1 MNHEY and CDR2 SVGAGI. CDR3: CATRGLAKNIQYF. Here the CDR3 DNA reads TGTGCCACTAGGGGGCTAGCCAAAAACATTCAGTACTTC.

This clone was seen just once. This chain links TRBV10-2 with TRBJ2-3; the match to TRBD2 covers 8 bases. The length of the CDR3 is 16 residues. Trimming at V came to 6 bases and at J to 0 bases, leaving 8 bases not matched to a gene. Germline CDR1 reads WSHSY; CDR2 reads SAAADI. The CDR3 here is CASRESGSASTDTQYF. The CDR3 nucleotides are TGCGCCAGCAGGGAGAGCGGGAGTGCTAGCACAGATACGCAGTATTTT.

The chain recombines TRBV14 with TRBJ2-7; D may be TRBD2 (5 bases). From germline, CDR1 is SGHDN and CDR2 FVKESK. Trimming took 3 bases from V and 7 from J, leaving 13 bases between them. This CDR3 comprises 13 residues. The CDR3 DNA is TGTGCCAGCAGCCACGCGGACTTGGGTGAGCAGTACTTC. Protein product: CASSHADLGEQYF.

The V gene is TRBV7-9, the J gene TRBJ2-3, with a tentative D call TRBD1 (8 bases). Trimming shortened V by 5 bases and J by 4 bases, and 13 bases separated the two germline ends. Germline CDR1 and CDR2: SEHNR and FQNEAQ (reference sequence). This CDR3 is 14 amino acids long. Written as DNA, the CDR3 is TGTGCCAGCAGCCCCACAGGGGGGGCAGATACGCAGTATTTT. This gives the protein CASSPTGGADTQYF.

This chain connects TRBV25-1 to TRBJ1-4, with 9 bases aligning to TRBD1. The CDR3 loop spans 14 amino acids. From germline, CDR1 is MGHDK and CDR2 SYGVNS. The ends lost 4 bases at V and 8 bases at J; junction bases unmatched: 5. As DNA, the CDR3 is TGTGCCAGCAGTGGAGGGACAGGGCGAGAAAAACTGTTTTTT. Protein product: CASSGGTGREKLFF.

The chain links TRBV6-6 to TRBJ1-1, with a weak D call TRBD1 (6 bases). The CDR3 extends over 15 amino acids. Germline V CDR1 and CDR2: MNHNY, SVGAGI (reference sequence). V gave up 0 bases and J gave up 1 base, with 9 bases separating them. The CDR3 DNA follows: TGTGCCAGCAGTTACTCGAGACAGGAGAACACTGAAGCTTTCTTT. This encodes CASSYSRQENTEAFF.

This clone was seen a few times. CDR3 nucleotide sequence: TGTGCCAGCAGACACAGCCATCTGAGCAATCAGCCCCAGCATTTT. This sequence encodes CASRHSHLSNQPQHF. V usage is TRBV6-6 and J usage is TRBJ1-5; D is unclear. The ends were cut back, 6 bases at V and 1 base at J, with 13 bases in the middle. The germline gives CDR1 MNHNY, CDR2 SVGAGI (reference sequence). The CDR3 spans 15 residues.

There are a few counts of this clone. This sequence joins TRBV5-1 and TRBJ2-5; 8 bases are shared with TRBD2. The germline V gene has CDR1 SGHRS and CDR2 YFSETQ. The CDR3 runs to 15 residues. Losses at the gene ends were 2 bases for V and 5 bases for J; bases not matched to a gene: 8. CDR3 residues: CASSLSSTSDETQYF. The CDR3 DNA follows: TGCGCCAGCAGCTTATCGTCGACTAGCGATGAGACCCAGTACTTC.

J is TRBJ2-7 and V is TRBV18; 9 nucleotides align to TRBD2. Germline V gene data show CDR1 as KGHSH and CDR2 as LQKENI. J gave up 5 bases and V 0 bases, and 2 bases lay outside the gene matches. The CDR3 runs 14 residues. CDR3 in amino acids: CASSPPSGSHEQYF. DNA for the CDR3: TGTGCCAGCTCACCACCTAGCGGGAGCCACGAGCAGTACTTC.

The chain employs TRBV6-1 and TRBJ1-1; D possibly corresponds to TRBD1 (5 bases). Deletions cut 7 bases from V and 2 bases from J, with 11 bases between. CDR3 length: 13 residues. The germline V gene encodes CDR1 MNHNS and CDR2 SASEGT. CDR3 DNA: TGTGCCAGCACCTGGGGGGTCAACACTGAAGCTTTCTTT. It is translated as CASTWGVNTEAFF.

The CDR3 DNA reads as TGCGCCAGCAGTTTCAGCTCCGGGACAGGGGCAGGGGAGCTGTTTTTT. Protein sequence: CASSFSSGTGAGELFF. The chain joins TRBV5-1 to TRBJ2-2; TRBD1 matches 10 bases. The germline CDR1 and CDR2 sequences are SGHRS and YFSETQ. There are 16 residues in the CDR3. V dropped 5 bases and J dropped 8; count of bases not matched to a gene: 12. Complete variable domain (other parts from reference TRBV5-1 and TRBJ2-2): KAGVTQTPRYLIKTRGQQVTLSCSPISGHRSVSWYQQTPGQGLQFLFEYFSETQRNKGNFPGRFSGRQFSNSRSEMNVSTLELGDSALYLCASSFSSGTGAGELFFGEGSRLTVL.

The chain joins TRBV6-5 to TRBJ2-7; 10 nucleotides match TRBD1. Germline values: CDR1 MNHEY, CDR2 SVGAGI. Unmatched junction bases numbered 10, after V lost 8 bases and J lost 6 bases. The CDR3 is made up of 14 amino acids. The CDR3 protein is CASERDRGRSEQYF. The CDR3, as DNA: TGTGCCAGCGAAAGGGACAGGGGACGTTCCGAGCAGTACTTC.

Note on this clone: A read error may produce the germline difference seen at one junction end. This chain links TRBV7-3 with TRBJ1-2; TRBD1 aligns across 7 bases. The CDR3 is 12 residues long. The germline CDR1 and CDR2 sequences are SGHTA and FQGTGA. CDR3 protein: CASRDGRGQYSF. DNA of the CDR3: TGTGCCAGCAGAGATGGCCGGGGACAGTATTCCTTC.

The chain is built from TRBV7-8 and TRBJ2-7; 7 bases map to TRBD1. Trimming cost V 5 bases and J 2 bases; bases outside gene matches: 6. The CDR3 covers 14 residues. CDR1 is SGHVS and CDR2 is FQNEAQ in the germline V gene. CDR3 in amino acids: CASSATGQTYEQYF. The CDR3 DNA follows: TGTGCCAGCAGCGCTACGGGACAGACCTACGAGCAGTACTTC.

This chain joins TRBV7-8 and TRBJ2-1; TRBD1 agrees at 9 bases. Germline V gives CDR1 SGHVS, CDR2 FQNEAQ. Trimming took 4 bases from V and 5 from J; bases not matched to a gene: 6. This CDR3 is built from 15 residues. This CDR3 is CASSSGTGTNNEQFF. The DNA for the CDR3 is TGTGCCAGCAGCTCCGGGACAGGGACCAACAATGAGCAGTTCTTC. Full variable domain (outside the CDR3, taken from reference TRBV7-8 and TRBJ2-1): GAGVSQSPRYKVAKRGQDVALRCDPISGHVSLFWYQQALGQGPEFLTYFQNEAQLDKSGLPSDRFFAERPEGSVSTLKIQRTQQEDSAVYLCASSSGTGTNNEQFFGPGTRLTVL.

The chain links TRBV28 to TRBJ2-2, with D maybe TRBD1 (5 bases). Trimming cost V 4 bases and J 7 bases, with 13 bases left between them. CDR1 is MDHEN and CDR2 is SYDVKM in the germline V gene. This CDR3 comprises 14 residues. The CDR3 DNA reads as TGTGCCAGCAGTTGGGCAGGGATTGACGGGGAGCTGTTTTTT. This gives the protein CASSWAGIDGELFF.

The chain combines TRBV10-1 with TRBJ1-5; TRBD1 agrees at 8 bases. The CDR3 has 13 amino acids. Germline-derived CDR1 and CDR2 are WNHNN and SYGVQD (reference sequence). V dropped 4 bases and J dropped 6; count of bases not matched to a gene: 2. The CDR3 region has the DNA TGCGCCAGCAGTGTCGACAGGGGTCAGCCCCAGCATTTT. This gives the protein CASSVDRGQPQHF.

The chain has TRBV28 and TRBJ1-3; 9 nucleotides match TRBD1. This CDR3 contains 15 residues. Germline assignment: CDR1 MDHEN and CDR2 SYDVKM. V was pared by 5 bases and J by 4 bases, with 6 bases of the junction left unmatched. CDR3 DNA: TGTGCCAGCAGTCTACAGGGGGCGGCCGGAAACACCATATATTTT. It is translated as CASSLQGAAGNTIYF.

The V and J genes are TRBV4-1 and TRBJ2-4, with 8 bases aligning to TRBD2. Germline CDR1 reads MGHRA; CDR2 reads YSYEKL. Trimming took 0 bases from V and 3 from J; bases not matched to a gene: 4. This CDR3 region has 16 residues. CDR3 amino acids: CASSQDSLAGKNIQYF. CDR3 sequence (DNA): TGCGCCAGCAGCCAAGACAGCCTAGCGGGCAAAAACATTCAGTACTTC.

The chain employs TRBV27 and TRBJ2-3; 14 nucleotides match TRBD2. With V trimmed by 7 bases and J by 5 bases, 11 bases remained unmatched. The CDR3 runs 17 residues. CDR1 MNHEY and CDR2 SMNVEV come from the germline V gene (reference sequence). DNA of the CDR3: TGTGCCAGCACCCGGAGGACTAGCGGGAGGTCTGGAGATACGCAGTATTTT. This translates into CASTRRTSGRSGDTQYF.